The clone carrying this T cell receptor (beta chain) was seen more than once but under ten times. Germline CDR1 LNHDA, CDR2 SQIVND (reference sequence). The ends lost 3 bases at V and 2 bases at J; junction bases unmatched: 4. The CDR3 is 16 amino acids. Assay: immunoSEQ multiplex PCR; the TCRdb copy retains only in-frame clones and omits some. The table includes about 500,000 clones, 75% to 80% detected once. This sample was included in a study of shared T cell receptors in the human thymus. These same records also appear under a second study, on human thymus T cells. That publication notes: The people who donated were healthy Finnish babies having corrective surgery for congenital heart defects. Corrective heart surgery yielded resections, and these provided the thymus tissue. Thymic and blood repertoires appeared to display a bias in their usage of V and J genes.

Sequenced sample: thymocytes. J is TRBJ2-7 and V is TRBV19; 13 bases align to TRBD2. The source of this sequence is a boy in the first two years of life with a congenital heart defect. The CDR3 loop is CASSMAGTSGTYEQYF. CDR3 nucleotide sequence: TGTGCCAGTAGTATGGCCGGGACTAGCGGGACCTACGAGCAGTACTTC.